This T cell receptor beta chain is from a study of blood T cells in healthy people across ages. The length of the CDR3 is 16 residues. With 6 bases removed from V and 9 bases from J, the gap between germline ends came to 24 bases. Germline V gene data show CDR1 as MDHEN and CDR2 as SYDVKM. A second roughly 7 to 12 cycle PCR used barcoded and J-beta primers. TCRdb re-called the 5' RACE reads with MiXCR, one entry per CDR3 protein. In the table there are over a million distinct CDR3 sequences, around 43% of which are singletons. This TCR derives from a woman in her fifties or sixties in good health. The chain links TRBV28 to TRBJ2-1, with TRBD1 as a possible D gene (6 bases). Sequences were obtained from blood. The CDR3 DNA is TGTGCCAGCAGCCCAGAAACAGGGAAGGGGTACGGTGAGCAGTTCTTC. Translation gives CASSPETGKGYGEQFF.